The sequence of this T cell receptor beta chain was determined in a study of blood T cell repertoires in COVID-19. Study context: Both acute and convalescent COVID-19 samples were obtained from the United States, Italy and Spain. Sample material is recorded as cDNA or gDNA derived from T cells, B-cell-depleted T cells, or PBMCs.

This clone was observed once. From germline, CDR1 is SQVTM and CDR2 ANQGSEA. V lost 5 bases and J lost 4; bases outside the gene matches: 8. The CDR3 covers 15 residues. In the source study's methods: Amplification of reference gene primers provided the estimated nucleated cell counts. Data came from immunoSEQ multiplex PCR; TCRdb stores just in-frame clones and leaves some out. That table is the source of V, J and clone size, and D and trimming were worked out from the DNA. Among about 130,000 clones listed, about four fifths were seen once. Sequenced material: peripheral blood. The chain joins TRBV29-1 to TRBJ2-2; 9 bases align to TRBD1. This TCR was sampled from a woman at least 80 years old with acute or convalescent COVID-19. As DNA, the CDR3 is TGCAGCGTTCCCGGGACAGGGACCTTCACCGGGGAGCTGTTTTTT. Translating it yields CSVPGTGTFTGELFF.